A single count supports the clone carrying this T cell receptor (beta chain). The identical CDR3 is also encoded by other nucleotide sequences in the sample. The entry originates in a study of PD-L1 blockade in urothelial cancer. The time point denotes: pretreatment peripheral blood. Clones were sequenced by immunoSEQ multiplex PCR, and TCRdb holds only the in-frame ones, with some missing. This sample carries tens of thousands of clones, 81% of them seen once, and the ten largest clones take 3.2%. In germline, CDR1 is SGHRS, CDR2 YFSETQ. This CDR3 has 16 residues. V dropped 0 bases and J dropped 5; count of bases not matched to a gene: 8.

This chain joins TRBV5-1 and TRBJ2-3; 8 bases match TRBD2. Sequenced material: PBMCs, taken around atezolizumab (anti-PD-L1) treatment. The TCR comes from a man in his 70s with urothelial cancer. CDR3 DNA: TGCGCCAGCAGCTTGGAAGGACTAGCAGGCGTAGATACGCAGTATTTT. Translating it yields CASSLEGLAGVDTQYF.